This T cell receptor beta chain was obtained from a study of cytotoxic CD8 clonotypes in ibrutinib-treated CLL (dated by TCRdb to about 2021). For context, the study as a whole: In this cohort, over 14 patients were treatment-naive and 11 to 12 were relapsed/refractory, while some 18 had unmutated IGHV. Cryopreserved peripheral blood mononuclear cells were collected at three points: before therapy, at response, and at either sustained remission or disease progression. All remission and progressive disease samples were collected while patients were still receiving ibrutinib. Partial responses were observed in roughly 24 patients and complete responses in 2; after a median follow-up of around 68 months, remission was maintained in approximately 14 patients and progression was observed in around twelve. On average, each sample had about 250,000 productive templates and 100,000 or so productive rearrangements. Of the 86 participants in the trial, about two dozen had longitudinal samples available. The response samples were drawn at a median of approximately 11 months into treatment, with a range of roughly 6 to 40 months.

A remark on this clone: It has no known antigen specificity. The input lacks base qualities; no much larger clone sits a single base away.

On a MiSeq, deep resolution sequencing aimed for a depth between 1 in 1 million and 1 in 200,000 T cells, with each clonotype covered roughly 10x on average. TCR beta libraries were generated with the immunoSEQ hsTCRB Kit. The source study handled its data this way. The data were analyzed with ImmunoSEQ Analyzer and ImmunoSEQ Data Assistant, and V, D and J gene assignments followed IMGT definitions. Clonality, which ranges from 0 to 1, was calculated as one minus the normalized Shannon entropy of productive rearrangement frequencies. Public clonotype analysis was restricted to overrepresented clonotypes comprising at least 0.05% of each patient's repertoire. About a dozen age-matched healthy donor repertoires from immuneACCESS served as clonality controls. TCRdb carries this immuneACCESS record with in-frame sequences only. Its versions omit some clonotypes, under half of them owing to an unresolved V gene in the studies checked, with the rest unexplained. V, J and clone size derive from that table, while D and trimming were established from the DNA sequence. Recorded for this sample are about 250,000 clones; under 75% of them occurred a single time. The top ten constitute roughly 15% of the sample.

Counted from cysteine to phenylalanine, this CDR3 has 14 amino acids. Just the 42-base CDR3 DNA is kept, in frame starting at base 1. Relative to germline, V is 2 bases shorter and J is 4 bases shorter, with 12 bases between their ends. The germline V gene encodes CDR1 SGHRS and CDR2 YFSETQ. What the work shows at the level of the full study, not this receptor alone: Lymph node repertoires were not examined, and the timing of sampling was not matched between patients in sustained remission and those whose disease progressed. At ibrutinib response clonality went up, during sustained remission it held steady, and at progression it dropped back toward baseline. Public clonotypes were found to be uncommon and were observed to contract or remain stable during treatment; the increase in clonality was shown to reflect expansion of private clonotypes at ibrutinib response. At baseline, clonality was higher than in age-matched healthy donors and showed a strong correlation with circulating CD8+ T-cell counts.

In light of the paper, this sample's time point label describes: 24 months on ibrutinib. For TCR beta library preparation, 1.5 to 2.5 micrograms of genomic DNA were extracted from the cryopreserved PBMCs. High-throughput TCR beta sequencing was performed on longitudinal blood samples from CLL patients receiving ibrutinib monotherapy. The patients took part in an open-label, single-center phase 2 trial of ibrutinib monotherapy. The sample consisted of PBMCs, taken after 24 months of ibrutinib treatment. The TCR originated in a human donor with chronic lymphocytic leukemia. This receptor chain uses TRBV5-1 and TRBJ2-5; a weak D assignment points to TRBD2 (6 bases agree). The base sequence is TGCGCCAGCAGCTTACAGGTGGAGGGAGAGACCCAGTACTTC. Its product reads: CASSLQVEGETQYF.